This T cell receptor beta chain was documented in a study of CD8 T cells in Susac syndrome. The CDR3 has 16 residues. Looked up from germline, CDR1 is SGHNT and CDR2 is YYREEE (reference sequence). J was trimmed by 4 bases and V by 0 bases; bases with no gene match: 6. The authors carried out high-throughput sequencing of TCR beta. They applied it to CD8+ and CD4+ T cells obtained from blood. Healthy donors served as age- and sex-matched controls. Reverse transcription used about 0.5 to 1 ug RNA and random hexamers. An immunoSEQ multiplex PCR amplified TCR beta CDR3 over 54 Vbeta and 13 Jbeta. TCRdb used MiXCR to reprocess the immunoSEQ multiplex PCR reads, holding one entry per CDR3 protein. The data show 100,000 to 150,000 distinct CDR3 sequences, around 94% seen once.

The TCR sequence derives from a human donor in good health. Sequenced: CD4+ T cells from PBMCs. V usage is TRBV5-4 and J usage is TRBJ2-7; 11 bases match TRBD2. CDR3 nucleotides: TGTGCCAGCAGCTTGGGCTCTAGCGGGAGGACATACGAGCAGTACTTC. Translation gives CASSLGSSGRTYEQYF.